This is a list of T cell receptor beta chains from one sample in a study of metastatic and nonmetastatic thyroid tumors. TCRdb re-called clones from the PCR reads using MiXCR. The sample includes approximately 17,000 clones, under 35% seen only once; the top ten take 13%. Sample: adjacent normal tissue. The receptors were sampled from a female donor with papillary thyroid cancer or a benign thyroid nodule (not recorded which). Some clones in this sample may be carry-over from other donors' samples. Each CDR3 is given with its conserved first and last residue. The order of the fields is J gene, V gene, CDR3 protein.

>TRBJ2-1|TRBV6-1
CASGKGLAAYNEQFF
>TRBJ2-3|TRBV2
CASSETGSSTDTQYF
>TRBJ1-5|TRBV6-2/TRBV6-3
CASSYSPGQPQHF
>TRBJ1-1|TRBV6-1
CATSGVLGSEAFF
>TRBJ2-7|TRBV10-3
CAISETGQEQYF
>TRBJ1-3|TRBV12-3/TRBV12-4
CASSLRVAGNTIYF
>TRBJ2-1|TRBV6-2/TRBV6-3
CASSQPTYNEQFF
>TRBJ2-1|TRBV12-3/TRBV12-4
CASSFFAGVSDEQFF
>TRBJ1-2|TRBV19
CASRWNNYGYTF
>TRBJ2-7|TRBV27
CASSSGLAGAGEQYF
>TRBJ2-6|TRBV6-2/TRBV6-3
CASSQQGIPNTFGANVPTF
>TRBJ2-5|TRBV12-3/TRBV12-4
CASNTQGGQTQYF
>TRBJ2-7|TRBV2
CASIIERGHSYEQYF
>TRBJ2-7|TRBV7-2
CASSRGQGAAYEQYF
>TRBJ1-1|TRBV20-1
CSARPRQGFAEAFF
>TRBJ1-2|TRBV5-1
CASSLAAGGNYGYTF
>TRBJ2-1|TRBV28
CASSLQRGAYNEQFF
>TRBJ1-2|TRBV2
CASSRAVTRYTF
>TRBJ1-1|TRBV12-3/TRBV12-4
CASSLRTGTIEAFF
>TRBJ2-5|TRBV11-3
CASSWVAERRQETQYF
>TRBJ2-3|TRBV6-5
CASSYFDTQYF
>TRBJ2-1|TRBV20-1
CSARVSGTRSYNEQFF
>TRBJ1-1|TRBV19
CASSSRRGSWDTEAFF
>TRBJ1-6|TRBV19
CASRQGDSNNSPLHF
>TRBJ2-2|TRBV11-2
CASSPGQGGTGELFF
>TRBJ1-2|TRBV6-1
CASRTGTDYGYTF
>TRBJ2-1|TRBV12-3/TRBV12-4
CASSLGLRNEQFF
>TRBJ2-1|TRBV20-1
CSAHGLGNEQFF
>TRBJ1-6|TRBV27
CASSVGQSYNSPLHF
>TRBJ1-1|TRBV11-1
CASSLGGPHTEAFF
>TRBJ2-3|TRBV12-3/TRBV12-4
CASSLRPTDTQYF
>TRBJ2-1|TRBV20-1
CSASPEGRFDEQFF
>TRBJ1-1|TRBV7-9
CASSLGQNTEAFF
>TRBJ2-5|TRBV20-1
CSARDPSGGETQYF
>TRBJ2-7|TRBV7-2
CASSRPGYEQYF
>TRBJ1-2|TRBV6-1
CASVPSDRVNYGYTF
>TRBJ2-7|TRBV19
CASSAMGAGLEQYF
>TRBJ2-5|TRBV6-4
CASRTIVGTSGRTQETQYF
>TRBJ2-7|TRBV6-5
CASSYLGGGPQYF
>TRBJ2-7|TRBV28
CASSLGLAGGPPQYF
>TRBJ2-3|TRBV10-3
CAISVFEGRRTDTQYF
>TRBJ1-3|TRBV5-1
CASSFCREVYSGNTIYF
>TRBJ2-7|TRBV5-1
CASSLQPSGTYEQYF
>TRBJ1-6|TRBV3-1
CASSLGTDNSPLHF
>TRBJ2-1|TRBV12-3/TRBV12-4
CASSRGGNEQFF
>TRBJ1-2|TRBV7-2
CASSLGTGGFSGYTF
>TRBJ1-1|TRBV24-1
CATRGQENTEAFF
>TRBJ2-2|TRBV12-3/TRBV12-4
CASNLPGGELFF
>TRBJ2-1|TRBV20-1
CSAHDPQRAGGSYNEQFF
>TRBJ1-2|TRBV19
CASSRQGIVGYTF
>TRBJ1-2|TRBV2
CAISGGFQGIGGYTF